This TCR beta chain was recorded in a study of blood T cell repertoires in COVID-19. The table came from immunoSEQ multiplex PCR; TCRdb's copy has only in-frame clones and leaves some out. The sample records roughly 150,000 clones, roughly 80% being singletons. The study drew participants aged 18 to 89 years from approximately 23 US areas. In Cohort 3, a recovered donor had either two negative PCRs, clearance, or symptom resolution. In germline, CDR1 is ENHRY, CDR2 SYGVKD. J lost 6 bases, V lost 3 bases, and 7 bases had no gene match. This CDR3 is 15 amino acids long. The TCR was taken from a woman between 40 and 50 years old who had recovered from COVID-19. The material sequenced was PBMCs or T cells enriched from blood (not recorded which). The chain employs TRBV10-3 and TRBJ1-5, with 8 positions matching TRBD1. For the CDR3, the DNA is TGTGCCATCAGTGAAGGCAGGGGGCAGGGTCAGCCCCAGCATTTT. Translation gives CAISEGRGQGQPQHF.